This T cell receptor (beta chain) was identified during a study of radiotherapy plus CTLA-4 blockade in lung cancer. The study, taken as a whole, reports: Response, reportedly, was best predicted by interferon-beta along with early blood T cell clone dynamics. Following radiotherapy plus ipilimumab, tumor-derived TCR clones expanded in the blood.

Sequenced by immunoSEQ multiplex PCR; TCRdb stores in-frame clones only, minus some. The profile shows about 120,000 clones, over 65% of them singletons. On this clone: The target antigen is unknown.

The V gene's germline CDR1 is MGHRA and CDR2 YSYEKL. V lost 4 bases to trimming and J lost 10 bases, with 8 bases between them. The length of the CDR3 is 12 residues. People whose metastatic non-small-cell lung cancer was chemo-refractory got focal radiation along with CTLA-4 blockade by ipilimumab. Sequencing used peripheral blood, obtained from a patient treated with radiotherapy plus ipilimumab. This clonotype was obtained from a human donor with non-small cell lung cancer that progressed on radiotherapy plus ipilimumab. Some clones in this sample may be carry-over from other donors' samples. The chain joins TRBV4-1 to TRBJ1-6; D not resolved. The CDR3 DNA follows: TGCGCCAGCAGCCTATCAGGCTCACCCCTCCACTTT. The encoded protein is CASSLSGSPLHF.